This T cell receptor beta chain is from a study of shared clonotypes between healthy human individuals. Donors were healthy HIV-negative adults without recent acute infections or vaccinations. The study separated CD4+ cells into CD45RA+ naive and CD45RA-negative memory subsets. Trimming left V 0 bases short and J 4 bases short, with 26 bases between. The CDR3 runs to 19 residues. Germline V CDR1 and CDR2: SGHRS, YFSETQ. The data were produced by immunoSEQ multiplex PCR, yet TCRdb's version contains in-frame clones alone and is incomplete. Of over 850,000 clones listed, around 78% were seen once; the top ten hold around 0.6%.

The sequence derives from a man between 18 and 29 years old in good health. Some clones in this sample may be carry-over from other donors' samples. V is TRBV5-1 and J is TRBJ2-7; D ambiguous. The sequencing input was memory CD4+ T cells from PBMCs. Stated subset: CD45RA-negative fraction. The CDR3 sequence: CASSLAPPLFGGAPYEQYF. CDR3 bases: TGCGCCAGCAGCTTGGCCCCACCACTTTTTGGCGGCGCTCCGTACGAGCAGTACTTC.